These 6 T cell receptor beta chains were all obtained from the same sample, sequenced in a study of T-cell reconstitution after alpha-beta-depleted transplantation in children. The TCRbeta library was prepared with unique molecular identifiers. TCRdb reprocessed the PCR reads with MiXCR, giving one entry per CDR3 protein. The profile covers some 500,000 distinct CDR3 sequences, with roughly 18% appearing a single time and about 3.1% taken by the ten largest. Specimen: PBMCs from the stem cell graft donor, collected from the stem cell graft. These receptors were taken from a human donor who donated a stem cell graft to a child with acute lymphoblastic leukemia.

This clonotype was observed a few times. The chain links TRBV7-8 to TRBJ2-7; the D is unclear. CDR1 is SGHVS, CDR2 FQNEAQ, per germline. Trimming shortened V by 5 bases and J by 4 bases, and 6 bases separated the two germline ends. The CDR3 loop spans 11 amino acids. Here the CDR3 reads CASSVRYEQYF. The DNA of the CDR3 is TGTGCCAGCAGCGTGAGGTACGAGCAGTACTTC.

This clonotype was recorded a few times. The V gene is TRBV20-1, the J gene TRBJ2-5; 9 bases fit TRBD1. This CDR3 comprises 13 residues. V lost 6 bases to trimming and J lost 5 bases; unmatched junction nucleotides: 7. In germline, CDR1 is DFQATT, CDR2 SNEGSKA (reference sequence). CDR3 amino acids: CSAPGTGLETQYF. In nucleotides, the CDR3 is TGCAGTGCCCCGGGGACAGGGTTGGAGACCCAGTACTTC.

The chain carries TRBV7-9 and TRBJ2-7; 10 bases line up with TRBD1. With V trimmed by 1 base and J by 2 bases, 5 bases remained unmatched. This CDR3 has 16 residues. Germline CDR1 SEHNR, CDR2 FQNEAQ (reference sequence). The CDR3 is CASSLVGQGVAYEQYF. CDR3 DNA sequence: TGTGCCAGCAGCTTAGTAGGACAGGGGGTGGCCTACGAGCAGTACTTC.

V gene TRBV6-1 combines with J gene TRBJ2-7, with TRBD2 identical over 10 bases. The CDR3 has 15 amino acids. V was clipped by 6 bases and J by 5 bases; unmatched bases: 10. Germline CDR1 and CDR2: MNHNS and SASEGT. The CDR3 region is CASRGAGGPMNEQYF. CDR3 in DNA: TGTGCCAGCAGAGGAGCGGGAGGGCCGATGAACGAGCAGTACTTC.

The table lists this clonotype with a few counts. The rearrangement uses TRBV6-6 and TRBJ1-2; 8 bases match TRBD1. Trimming at V came to 7 bases and at J to 8 bases, leaving 3 bases not matched to a gene. Per germline, CDR1 MNHNY and CDR2 SVGAGI (reference sequence). The CDR3 runs 11 residues. The CDR3 protein is CASNRGAGYTF. CDR3 in DNA: TGTGCCAGCAACAGGGGGGCGGGCTACACCTTC.

This clonotype has at least ten counts. A read error may produce the germline difference seen at one junction end. The V gene is TRBV5-1, the J gene TRBJ2-7, with D maybe TRBD2 (5 bases). This CDR3 contains 13 residues. Germline V gene sequence: CDR1 SGHRS, CDR2 YFSETQ. The CDR3 spells CASSLAPGYEQYF. DNA of the CDR3: TGTGCCAGCAGTTTAGCGCCCGGATACGAGCAGTACTTC.